The 26 T cell receptor beta chains reported below all come from one sample, sequenced in a study of shared clonotypes between healthy human individuals. Produced via immunoSEQ multiplex PCR; TCRdb's table is partial and in-frame only. The data show fewer than 500,000 clones, with around 79% seen just once and around 12% held by the top ten. Sequenced sample: PBMCs. The receptor set was obtained from a middle-aged woman in good health. Some clones in this sample may be carry-over from other donors' samples.

The CDR3 DNA reads TGTGCCAGCAGCCAAGTTTCCGGGCTAGCGGGAACGCGGGAGACCCAGTACTTC. Residues: CASSQVSGLAGTRETQYF. The V and J genes are TRBV4-2 and TRBJ2-5, with TRBD2 identical over 9 bases. Germline CDR1 reads LGHNA; CDR2 reads YNFKEQ. The CDR3 contains 18 residues. V lost 1 base and J lost 5; bases outside the gene matches: 14.

This clone was counted a few times. The rearrangement links TRBV4-1 to TRBJ1-1, with D perhaps TRBD1 (6 bases). Germline CDR1 reads MGHRA; CDR2 reads YSYEKL. V dropped 5 bases and J dropped 3 bases, with 13 bases sitting between them. CDR3 length equals 14 residues. Written as DNA, the CDR3 is TGCGCCAGCAGCAAAAGTGAGGGGGACACTGAAGCTTTCTTT. It is translated as CASSKSEGDTEAFF.

V usage is TRBV25-1 and J usage is TRBJ1-2; D might be TRBD1 (6 bases). In germline, CDR1 is MGHDK, CDR2 SYGVNS. With 8 bases removed from V and 0 bases from J, the gap between germline ends came to 19 bases. CDR3 length: 16 residues. The CDR3 loop reads CASSKGGQPSNYGYTF. The CDR3 DNA sequence: TGTGCCAGCTCCAAGGGGGGGCAGCCATCTAACTATGGCTACACCTTC.

A word on this clone: A far larger clone is a single base away, which makes a read error likely. The chain carries TRBV7-6 and TRBJ2-3; D may be TRBD2 (6 bases). There are 15 residues in the CDR3. CDR1 SGHVS and CDR2 FNYEAQ come from the germline V gene. The CDR3 protein is CANSLVGGRTDTQYF. The CDR3 DNA reads as TGTGCCAACAGCTTAGTCGGGGGAAGGACAGATACGCAGTATTTT. Variable domain in full (rest from reference TRBV7-6 and TRBJ2-3): GAGVSQSPRYKVTKRGQDVALRCDPISGHVSLYWYRQALGQGPEFLTYFNYEAQQDKSGLPNDRFSAERPEGSISTLTIQRTEQRDSAMYRCANSLVGGRTDTQYFGPGTRLTVL.

For this clone: At one end the junction does not follow the germline gene, possibly because of a read error. The chain recombines TRBV7-9 with TRBJ1-5, with D possibly TRBD1 on 5 matching bases. Germline V lookup: CDR1 SEHNR, CDR2 FQNEAQ (reference sequence). This CDR3 region has 13 residues. The CDR3 nucleotides are TGTGCCAGCAGCGGGGGGGGTCATCAACCCCAGCATTTT. It specifies CASSGGGHQPQHF.

This clone came up a few times. The chain is built from TRBV2 and TRBJ2-3; 9 bases fit TRBD2. The CDR3 is 16 residues long. Per germline, CDR1 SNHLY and CDR2 FYNNEI. V lost 7 bases, J lost 0 bases, and 8 bases stayed unmatched. The CDR3 here is CASNLAGRRSTDTQYF. The CDR3 nucleotides are TGTGCCAGCAACCTAGCGGGAAGGAGGAGCACAGATACGCAGTATTTT.

This clone came up once. This chain uses TRBV19 with TRBJ2-7; 8 positions agree with TRBD1. V was clipped by 6 bases and J by 6 bases; unmatched bases: 10. The CDR3 runs 14 residues. Germline V gives CDR1 LNHDA, CDR2 SQIVND (reference sequence). For the CDR3, the DNA is TGTGCCAGTAGCGTTGACAGGGGACGGGGCGAGCAGTACTTC. Translating gives CASSVDRGRGEQYF.

This clone came up many times. V gene TRBV2 combines with J gene TRBJ1-2, with TRBD1 matching 8 bases. V trimming: 4 bases; J trimming: 8 bases; junction bases outside the gene matches: 6. The CDR3 loop spans 13 amino acids. Germline V gene data show CDR1 as SNHLY and CDR2 as FYNNEI. The CDR3 loop reads CASSADRGEGYTF. The CDR3 bases are TGTGCCAGCAGTGCTGACAGGGGTGAAGGCTACACCTTC.

Worth noting for this clone: The germline gene is not matched at one end of the junction; a read error may be the cause. The V and J genes are TRBV6-1 and TRBJ1-4; TRBD1 matches 9 bases. The CDR3 covers 14 residues. The germline CDR1 and CDR2 sequences are MNHNS and SASEGT. CDR3 amino acids: CASNEQGAREKLFF. Here the CDR3 DNA reads TGTGCCAGCAATGAACAGGGGGCGCGTGAAAAACTGTTTTTT.

About this clone itself: Just one base apart from a much larger clone, this may be a read error. The DNA for the CDR3 is TGCAGCGTGGGGGGTTGGGCCCAAGAGGCCCAGTACTTC. Its protein product is CSVGGWAQEAQYF. The chain couples TRBV29-1 to TRBJ2-5, with TRBD2 as a possible D gene (6 bases). CDR3 length: 13 residues. From germline, CDR1 is SQVTM and CDR2 ANQGSEA.

The chain couples TRBV7-6 to TRBJ2-2, with D maybe TRBD2 (5 bases). V was pared by 1 base and J by 7 bases, with 7 bases between. Germline V gene sequence: CDR1 SGHVS, CDR2 FNYEAQ. The CDR3 consists of 13 residues. CDR3 protein: CASSLEAGGELFF. CDR3 nucleotide sequence: TGTGCCAGCAGCTTAGAGGCGGGCGGGGAGCTGTTTTTT. Supplemented by reference TRBV7-6 and TRBJ2-2, the full variable domain reads GAGVSQSPRYKVTKRGQDVALRCDPISGHVSLYWYRQALGQGPEFLTYFNYEAQQDKSGLPNDRFSAERPEGSISTLTIQRTEQRDSAMYRCASSLEAGGELFFGEGSRLTVL.

This clone was recorded a few times. This chain joins TRBV6-1 and TRBJ1-5; 9 bases agree with TRBD1. CDR3 size: 13 residues. V dropped 8 bases and J dropped 4; count of bases not matched to a gene: 3. Germline V gene sequence: CDR1 MNHNS, CDR2 SASEGT. The CDR3 DNA is TGTGCCAGCGGGACAGGGTGGAATCAGCCCCAGCATTTT. Amino acids: CASGTGWNQPQHF.

A few counts support this clone. This chain uses TRBV28 with TRBJ1-5; 7 bases match TRBD1. This CDR3 is built from 14 residues. V lost 6 bases, J lost 9 bases, and 11 bases stayed unmatched. Germline assignment: CDR1 MDHEN and CDR2 SYDVKM. CDR3 sequence reads: CASRDNTQGLPQHF. Here the CDR3 DNA reads TGTGCCAGCAGAGACAATACACAGGGGCTGCCCCAGCATTTT.

This clone is a singleton in its sample. This rearrangement joins TRBV7-9 to TRBJ2-5; 9 bases fit TRBD2. This CDR3 is built from 15 residues. The V gene end was trimmed by 5 bases and the J gene end by 3 bases; junction bases not matched to a gene: 7. Germline-derived CDR1 and CDR2 are SEHNR and FQNEAQ (reference sequence). CDR3 bases: TGTGCCAGCAGCCGAAGGGGACTAGCTGAAGAGACCCAGTACTTC. It translates to CASSRRGLAEETQYF.

To note about this clone: One base away lies a much larger clone, so this may be a sequencing read error. The chain is built from TRBV2 and TRBJ2-5; D call uncertain. Germline assignment: CDR1 SNHLY and CDR2 FYNNEI. The CDR3 covers 12 residues. V dropped 7 bases and J dropped 4 bases, with 10 bases sitting between them. This CDR3 is CASTTAGETQYF. The CDR3 DNA follows: TGTGCCAGCACTACGGCAGGAGAGACCCAGTACTTC.

V gene TRBV10-3 combines with J gene TRBJ1-3, with D possibly matching TRBD1 (5 bases). Germline V CDR1 and CDR2: ENHRY, SYGVKD. The CDR3 loop spans 16 amino acids. V gave up 6 bases and J gave up 0 bases, with 15 bases separating them. CDR3 DNA sequence: TGTGCCATCAGAACAGGTCCCGCAGACTCTGGAAACACCATATATTTT. Translating it yields CAIRTGPADSGNTIYF.

The chain employs TRBV5-4 and TRBJ2-7; D possibly matches TRBD1 or TRBD2 (5 bases each). The CDR3 extends over 13 amino acids. Deletions cut 9 bases from V and 1 base from J, with 14 bases between. The V gene's germline CDR1 is SGHNT and CDR2 YYREEE (reference sequence). In DNA form, the CDR3 reads TGTGCCATCCGGGACCACCAATCCTACGAGCAGTACTTC. Translation: CAIRDHQSYEQYF.

This clone was counted between two and nine times. The J gene is TRBJ1-5, the V gene TRBV7-2, with a tentative D call TRBD1 (6 bases). The CDR3 has 15 amino acids. Germline V gene lookup returns CDR1 SGHTA and CDR2 FQGNSA. Trimming cost V 5 bases and J 6 bases, with 17 bases left between them. The CDR3 loop is CASSAVSGGLQPQHF. The CDR3 DNA sequence: TGTGCCAGCAGCGCCGTGTCCGGGGGGCTTCAGCCCCAGCATTTT.

The V and J genes are TRBV7-9 and TRBJ2-2; 13 bases match TRBD2. Germline CDR1 is SEHNR and CDR2 is FQNEAQ (reference sequence). This CDR3 region has 16 residues. J was trimmed by 5 bases and V by 5 bases; bases with no gene match: 5. In nucleotides, the CDR3 is TGTGCCAGCAGCATCGGACTAGCGGGAGAAACCGGGGAGCTGTTTTTT. Protein product: CASSIGLAGETGELFF.

This clone was picked up one time. In the same sample, other DNA sequences code for this CDR3. The genes are TRBV18 and TRBJ2-7, with D unresolved. Germline V gene sequence: CDR1 KGHSH, CDR2 LQKENI. V was cut by 2 bases and J by 5 bases, with 7 bases left in between. CDR3 length: 12 amino acids. The CDR3 DNA reads TGTGCCAGCTCACCAGCCGGTAACGAGCAGTACTTC. This gives the protein CASSPAGNEQYF.

This clone has a single count. This clone may be a read error of a much larger clone one base away. The rearrangement uses TRBV9 and TRBJ2-5; 11 positions agree with TRBD2. The V segment lost 6 bases and the J segment 3 bases; nucleotides outside the gene matches: 7. The CDR3 consists of 15 residues. Germline V CDR1 and CDR2: SGDLS, YYNGEE. The CDR3 sequence is CASNPQTSGEETQYF. In DNA, the CDR3 is TGTGCCAGCAACCCCCAGACTAGCGGGGAAGAGACCCAGTACTTC.

The V call is TRBV4-3, the J call TRBJ2-1, with D hard to call. This CDR3 contains 16 residues. Per germline, CDR1 LGHNA and CDR2 YSLEER. Trimming shortened V by 3 bases and J by 4 bases, and 16 bases separated the two germline ends. CDR3 region: CASSQGLVPPYNEQFF. The CDR3 nucleotides are TGCGCCAGCAGCCAGGGCCTAGTTCCCCCGTACAATGAGCAGTTCTTC.

The chain uses TRBV18 and TRBJ1-3; D gene uncertain. Per germline, CDR1 KGHSH and CDR2 LQKENI. This CDR3 spans 16 amino acids. Trimming took off 0 bases at V and 0 bases at J, with 9 bases between the two ends. The CDR3 reads CASSPPGIRSGNTIYF. CDR3 bases: TGTGCCAGCTCACCACCCGGCATTCGCTCTGGAAACACCATATATTTT.

V and J are TRBV5-3 and TRBJ1-5; 12 bases line up with TRBD1. TRBV5-3 is an ORF for which the function is uncertain. The CDR3 consists of 14 residues. The V segment lost 8 bases and the J segment 3 bases; nucleotides outside the gene matches: 3. The CDR3 here is CASGTGGLNQPQHF. DNA for the CDR3: TGTGCCAGCGGGACAGGGGGCCTCAATCAGCCCCAGCATTTT.

The chain recombines TRBV13 with TRBJ2-2; possibly TRBD2 for D (6 bases). The germline V and J ends were trimmed by 5 bases and 0 bases, with 10 bases remaining between them. The CDR3 is 15 amino acids. CDR1 is PRHDT, CDR2 FYEKMQ, per germline (reference sequence). CDR3 amino acids: CASSPWEANTGELFF. Here the CDR3 DNA reads TGTGCCAGCAGCCCCTGGGAGGCGAACACCGGGGAGCTGTTTTTT.

The chain couples TRBV4-3 to TRBJ2-2; D remains ambiguous. This CDR3 spans 14 amino acids. The germline V and J ends were trimmed by 3 bases and 5 bases, with 10 bases remaining between them. CDR1 is LGHNA, CDR2 YSLEER, per germline. This CDR3 is CASSHPTETGELFF. DNA of the CDR3: TGCGCCAGCAGCCATCCTACGGAGACCGGGGAGCTGTTTTTT.